This TCR beta chain was sequenced for a study of breast tumors, draining lymph nodes, adjacent tissues. Overall study findings and caveats: Data fit most tumor T cells coming from lymph node, expanding in tumor.

CDR3 length equals 14 residues. V was cut by 3 bases and J by 1 base, with 9 bases left in between. The germline V gene encodes CDR1 DFQATT and CDR2 SNEGSKA (reference sequence). The table lists this clonotype with many counts. The antigen is undetermined. In TCRdb, the multiplex PCR reads were re-called with MiXCR into one record per CDR3 protein. The sample carries 130,000 or so distinct CDR3 sequences, around 21% recorded once. Breast cancer patients provided tissue from their axillary draining lymph nodes. Material for sequencing was axillary lymph node tissue. This TCR derives from a female donor with breast cancer. Some clones in this sample may be carry-over from other donors' samples. The chain joins TRBV20-1 to TRBJ2-2; no firm D call. This chain's CDR3 is CSASSPGNTGELFF. The CDR3 DNA reads TGCAGTGCTAGTTCTCCAGGGAACACCGGGGAGCTGTTTTTT.